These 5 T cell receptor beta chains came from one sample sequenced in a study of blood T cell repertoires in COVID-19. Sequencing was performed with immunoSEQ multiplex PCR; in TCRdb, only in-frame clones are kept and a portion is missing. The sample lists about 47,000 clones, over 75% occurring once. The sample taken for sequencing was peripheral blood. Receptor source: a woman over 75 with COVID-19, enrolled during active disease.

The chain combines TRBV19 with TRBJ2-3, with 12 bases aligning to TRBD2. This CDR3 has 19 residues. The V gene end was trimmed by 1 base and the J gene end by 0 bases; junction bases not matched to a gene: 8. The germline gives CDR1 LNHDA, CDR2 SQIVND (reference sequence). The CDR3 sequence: CASSIATGLAGRSTDTQYF. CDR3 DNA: TGTGCCAGTAGTATAGCAACAGGACTAGCGGGAAGGAGCACAGATACGCAGTATTTT.

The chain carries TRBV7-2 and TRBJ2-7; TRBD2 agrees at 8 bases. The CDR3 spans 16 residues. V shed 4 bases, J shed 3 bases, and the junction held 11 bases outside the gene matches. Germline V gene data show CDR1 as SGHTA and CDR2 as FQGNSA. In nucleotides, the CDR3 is TGTGCCAGCAGCTGGGACGGCGGGAGGAAGCGCTACGAGCAGTACTTC. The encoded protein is CASSWDGGRKRYEQYF.

The CDR3 coding sequence is TGTGCCAGCTCACCACCTAGCGGGGAAGGGTACGGTGAGCAGTTCTTC. Amino acid sequence: CASSPPSGEGYGEQFF. This chain uses TRBV18 with TRBJ2-1; 8 bases agree with TRBD2. The germline V gene has CDR1 KGHSH and CDR2 LQKENI. Germline trimming cut 0 bases from V and 9 bases from J; bases unmatched to any gene: 10. The CDR3 is 16 residues long.

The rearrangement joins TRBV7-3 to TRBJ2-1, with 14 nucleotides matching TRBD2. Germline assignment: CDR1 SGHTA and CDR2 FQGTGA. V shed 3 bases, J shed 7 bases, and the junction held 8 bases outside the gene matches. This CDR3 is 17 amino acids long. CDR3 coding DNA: TGTGCCAGCAGCTTGAGCCCGGGACTAGCGGGAGTTAATGAGCAGTTCTTC. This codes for CASSLSPGLAGVNEQFF.

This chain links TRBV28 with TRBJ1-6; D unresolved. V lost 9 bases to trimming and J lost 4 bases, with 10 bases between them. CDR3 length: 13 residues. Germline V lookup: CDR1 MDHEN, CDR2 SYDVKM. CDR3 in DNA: TGTGCCAGTTGTCAAACTTATAATTCACCCCTCCACTTT. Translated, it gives CASCQTYNSPLHF.